Sequencing of this T cell receptor (beta chain) was carried out in a study of shared clonotypes between healthy human individuals. Notes on the study in general: Non-shared clonotypes had lower generation probabilities than those shared by all four donors.

Regarding this clone: The antigen is undetermined.

Recent vaccinations or acute infections were absent in the healthy HIV-negative adult donors. Germline CDR1 SEHNR, CDR2 FQNEAQ (reference sequence). This CDR3 contains 14 residues. Trimming at V came to 5 bases and at J to 9 bases, leaving 10 bases not matched to a gene. For sorted subsets, 200 ng DNA per replicate equaled about 27,000 T cell genomes. TCRdb's copy holds only in-frame clones and misses some; the assay was immunoSEQ multiplex PCR. The sample contains 730,000 or so clones, roughly 78% of which appear only once. The V and J genes are TRBV7-9 and TRBJ2-1, with 7 bases lining up with TRBD1. The sequence derives from a woman aged 25-40 years in good health. The specimen sequenced was memory CD4+ T cells sorted from blood. As for subset: CD45RA-negative fraction. The CDR3 spells CASSPSPDRAEQFF. The CDR3 nucleotides read TGTGCCAGCAGCCCATCCCCCGACAGGGCTGAGCAGTTCTTC.